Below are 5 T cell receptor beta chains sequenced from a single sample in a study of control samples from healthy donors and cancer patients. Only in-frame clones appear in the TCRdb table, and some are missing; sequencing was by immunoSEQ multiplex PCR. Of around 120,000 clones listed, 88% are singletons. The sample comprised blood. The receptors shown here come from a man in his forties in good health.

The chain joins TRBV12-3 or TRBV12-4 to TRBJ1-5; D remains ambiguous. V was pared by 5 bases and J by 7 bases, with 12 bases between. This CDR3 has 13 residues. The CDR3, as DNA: TGTGCCAGCAGTGGGGAGGAAGCCCAGCCCCAGCATTTT. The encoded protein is CASSGEEAQPQHF.

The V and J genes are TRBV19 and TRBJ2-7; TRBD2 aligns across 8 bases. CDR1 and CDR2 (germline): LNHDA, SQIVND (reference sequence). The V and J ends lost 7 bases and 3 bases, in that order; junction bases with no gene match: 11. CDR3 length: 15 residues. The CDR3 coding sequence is TGTGCCAGTACCCTAAGAGGTAGCGGGGTCTACGAGCAGTACTTC. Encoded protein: CASTLRGSGVYEQYF.

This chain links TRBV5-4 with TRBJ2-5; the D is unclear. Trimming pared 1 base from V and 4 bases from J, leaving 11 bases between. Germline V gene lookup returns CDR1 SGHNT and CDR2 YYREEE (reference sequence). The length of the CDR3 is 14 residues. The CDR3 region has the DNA TGTGCCAGCAGCTTGCAGGAACGAGTAGAGACCCAGTACTTC. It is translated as CASSLQERVETQYF.

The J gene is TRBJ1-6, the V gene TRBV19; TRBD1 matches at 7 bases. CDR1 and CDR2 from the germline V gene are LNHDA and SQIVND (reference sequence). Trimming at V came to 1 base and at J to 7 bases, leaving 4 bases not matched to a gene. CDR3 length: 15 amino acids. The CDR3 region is CASSIVSGGNSPLHF. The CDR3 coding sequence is TGTGCCAGTAGTATAGTTTCAGGGGGGAATTCACCCCTCCACTTT.

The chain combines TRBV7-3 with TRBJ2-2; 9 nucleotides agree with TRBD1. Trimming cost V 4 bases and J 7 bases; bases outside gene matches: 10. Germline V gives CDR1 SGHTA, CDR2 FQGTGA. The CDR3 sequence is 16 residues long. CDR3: CASSSPGQGTFGELFF. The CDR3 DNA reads TGTGCCAGCAGCTCGCCGGGACAGGGAACCTTCGGGGAGCTGTTTTTT.